This TCR beta chain emerged from a study of blood T cell repertoires in COVID-19. The overall study: PBMCs, B-cell-depleted T cells, or T cells were the source of the cDNA or gDNA that made up the material.

Only in-frame clones appear in the TCRdb table, and some are missing; sequencing was by immunoSEQ multiplex PCR. The table has a few hundred thousand clones, roughly 84% seen once. The CDR3 covers 15 residues. Trimming cost V 4 bases and J 7 bases; bases outside gene matches: 10. Germline CDR1 MNHNY, CDR2 SVGAGI (reference sequence). Sequenced: peripheral blood. The source is a woman aged 35 to 49 who had recovered from COVID-19. J is TRBJ1-5 and V is TRBV6-6; 7 nucleotides match TRBD1. CDR3 coding DNA: TGTGCCAGCAGTTTCAAAGGGACAGCTCTCCAGCCCCAGCATTTT. Translating gives CASSFKGTALQPQHF.